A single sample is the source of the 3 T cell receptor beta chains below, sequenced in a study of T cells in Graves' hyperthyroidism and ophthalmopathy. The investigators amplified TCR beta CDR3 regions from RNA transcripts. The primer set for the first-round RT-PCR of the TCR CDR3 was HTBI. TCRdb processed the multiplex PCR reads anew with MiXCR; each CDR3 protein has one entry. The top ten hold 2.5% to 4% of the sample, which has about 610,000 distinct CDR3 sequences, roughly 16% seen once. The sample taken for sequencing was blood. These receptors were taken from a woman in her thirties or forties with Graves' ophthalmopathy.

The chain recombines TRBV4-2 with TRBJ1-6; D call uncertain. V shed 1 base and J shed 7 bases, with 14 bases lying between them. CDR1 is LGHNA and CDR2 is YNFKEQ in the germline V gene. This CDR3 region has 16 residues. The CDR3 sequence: CASSQVTSLENSPLHF. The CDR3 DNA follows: TGTGCCAGCAGCCAAGTCACATCCCTAGAGAATTCACCCCTCCACTTT.

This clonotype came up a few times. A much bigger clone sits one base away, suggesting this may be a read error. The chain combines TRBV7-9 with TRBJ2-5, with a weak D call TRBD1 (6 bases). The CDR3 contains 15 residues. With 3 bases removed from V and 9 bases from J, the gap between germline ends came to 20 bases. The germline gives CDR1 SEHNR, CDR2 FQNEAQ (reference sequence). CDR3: CASSLGQGIVEPQYF. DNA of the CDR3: TGTGCCAGCAGCTTGGGTCAGGGGATCGTTGAGCCCCAGTACTTC.

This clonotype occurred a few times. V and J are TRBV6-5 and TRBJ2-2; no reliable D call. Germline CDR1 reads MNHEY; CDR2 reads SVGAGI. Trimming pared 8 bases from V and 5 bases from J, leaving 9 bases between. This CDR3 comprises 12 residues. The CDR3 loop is CASQVETGELFF. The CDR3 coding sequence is TGTGCCAGCCAAGTTGAAACCGGGGAGCTGTTTTTT.